A selection of T cell receptor beta chains follows, all from one sample in a study of cytomegalovirus exposure and HLA in healthy donors. Some clones are missing from TCRdb's copy, which holds only in-frame ones; the method was immunoSEQ multiplex PCR. Altogether roughly 110,000 clones are present, about 70% being singletons, with the ten largest covering about 0.8%. The sequencing sample was made of PBMCs. Receptor source: a boy younger than 18 in good health and CMV-seronegative. Both conserved end residues are part of each CDR3. A D gene is named only where the DNA matches it firmly.

TRBD2	TRBV27	TRBJ2-1	CASSNPRGLAGVREQFF
TRBD2	TRBV5-1	TRBJ2-3	CASSSGGGAINTQYF
.	TRBV11-2	TRBJ1-2	CASSPIRQALGYTF
.	TRBV10-3	TRBJ2-5	CASKDSLQETQYF
TRBD2	TRBV6-5	TRBJ2-7	CASAGLAGGSYEQYF
.	TRBV12-1	TRBJ1-5	CAISGDKNQPQHF
.	TRBV30	TRBJ1-2	CAWSVRPAGARYGYTF
.	TRBV4-1	TRBJ1-4	CASSQDPRHPVGEKLFF
.	TRBV7-9	TRBJ2-7	CASSQQTYEQYF
.	TRBV30	TRBJ1-6	CAWKREKFNSPLHF
TRBD1	TRBV5-1	TRBJ2-7	CASSLTGESHEQYF
.	TRBV5-5	TRBJ1-2	CASTQEGLGGYTF
TRBD1	TRBV19	TRBJ1-3	CASSTTGTGNTIYF
TRBD1	TRBV4-1	TRBJ2-1	CASSPRQGSYNEQFF
TRBD1	TRBV6-5	TRBJ2-1	CASSPGQGEDNEQFF
TRBD2	TRBV2	TRBJ2-1	CASSDLLAARIPRGEQFF
.	TRBV27	TRBJ2-3	CASSPLGTDTQYF
.	TRBV5-6	TRBJ1-5	CASSPGGSLGPQHF
TRBD1	TRBV5-6	TRBJ2-7	CASTVGGTGDSEQYF
TRBD1	TRBV5-4	TRBJ2-7	CASSLGDRSAYEQYF
TRBD2	TRBV25-1	TRBJ2-1	CASSSGTSTYNEQFF
.	TRBV27	TRBJ1-4	CASSLWQGSEKLFF
TRBD1	TRBV28	TRBJ2-7	CASSPSTGDRHEQYF
TRBD2	TRBV10-2	TRBJ2-1	CASSGVAGSSEQFF
TRBD1	TRBV5-1	TRBJ1-1	CASSLGQGLGNTEAFF
.	TRBV29-1	TRBJ1-2	CSVEDRGRGKYGYTF
TRBD1	TRBV11-2	TRBJ1-1	CASSINRGWNTEAFF
.	TRBV30	TRBJ2-3	CACILDQGVADTQYF
.	TRBV7-9	TRBJ1-1	CASSPHQGITEAFF
.	TRBV6-5	TRBJ1-5	CASRKTANNQPQHF
TRBD2	TRBV11-1	TRBJ2-7	CASSLYAGVGYEQYF
.	TRBV5-8	TRBJ2-7	CASSLPGGAATYEQYF
.	TRBV4-1	TRBJ2-7	CASSQVSWDKDYEQYF
TRBD1	TRBV2	TRBJ1-2	CASSEGEGGNGYTF